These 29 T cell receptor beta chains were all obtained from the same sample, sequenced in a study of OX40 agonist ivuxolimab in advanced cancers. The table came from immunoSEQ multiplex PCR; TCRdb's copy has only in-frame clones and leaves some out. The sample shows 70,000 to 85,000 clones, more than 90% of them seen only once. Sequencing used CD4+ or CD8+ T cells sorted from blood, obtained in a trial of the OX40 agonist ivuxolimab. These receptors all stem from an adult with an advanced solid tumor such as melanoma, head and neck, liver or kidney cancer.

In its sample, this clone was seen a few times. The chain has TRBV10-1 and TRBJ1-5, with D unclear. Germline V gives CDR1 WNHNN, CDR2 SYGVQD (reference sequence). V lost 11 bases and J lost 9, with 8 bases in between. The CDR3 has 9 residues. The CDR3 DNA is TGCGCCTACATTGGGCCCCAGCATTTT. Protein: CAYIGPQHF.

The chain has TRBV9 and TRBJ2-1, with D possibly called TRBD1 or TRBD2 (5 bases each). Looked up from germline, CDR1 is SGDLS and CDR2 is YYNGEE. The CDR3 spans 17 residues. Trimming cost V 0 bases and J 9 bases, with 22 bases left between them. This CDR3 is CASSVERGGGWGGEQFF. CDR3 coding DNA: TGTGCCAGCAGCGTAGAAAGAGGTGGGGGATGGGGCGGTGAGCAGTTCTTC.

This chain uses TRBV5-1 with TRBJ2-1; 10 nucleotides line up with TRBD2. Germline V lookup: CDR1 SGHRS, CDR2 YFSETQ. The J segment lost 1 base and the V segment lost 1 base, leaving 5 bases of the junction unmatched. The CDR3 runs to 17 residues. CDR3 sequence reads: CASSLWLAGDSYNEQFF. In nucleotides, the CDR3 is TGCGCCAGCAGCTTGTGGCTAGCGGGAGATTCCTACAATGAGCAGTTCTTC.

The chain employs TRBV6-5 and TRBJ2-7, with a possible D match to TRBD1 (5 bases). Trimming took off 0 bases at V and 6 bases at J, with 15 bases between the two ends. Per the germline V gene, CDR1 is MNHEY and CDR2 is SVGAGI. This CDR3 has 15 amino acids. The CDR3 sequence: CASSYSGADRSEQYF. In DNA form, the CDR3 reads TGTGCCAGCAGTTACTCTGGGGCCGACCGGTCCGAGCAGTACTTC.

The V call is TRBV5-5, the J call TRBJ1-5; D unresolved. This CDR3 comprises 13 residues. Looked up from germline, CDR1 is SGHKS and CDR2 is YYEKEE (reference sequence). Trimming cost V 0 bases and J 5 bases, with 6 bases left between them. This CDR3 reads CASSLVRDQPQHF. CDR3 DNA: TGTGCCAGCAGCTTGGTGCGGGATCAGCCCCAGCATTTT. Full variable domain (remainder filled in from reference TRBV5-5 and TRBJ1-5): DAGVTQSPTHLIKTRGQQVTLRCSPISGHKSVSWYQQVLGQGPQFIFQYYEKEERGRGNFPDRFSARQFPNYSSELNVNALLLGDSALYLCASSLVRDQPQHFGDGTRLSIL.

DNA for the CDR3: TGCGCCAGCAGCCAAGGGGGTATCGGGACTAGCCTAACCTACGAGCAGTACTTC. It translates to CASSQGGIGTSLTYEQYF. The chain couples TRBV4-1 to TRBJ2-7; 9 bases fit TRBD2. Germline assignment: CDR1 MGHRA and CDR2 YSYEKL. The CDR3 covers 18 residues. V lost 1 base and J lost 2; bases outside the gene matches: 12.

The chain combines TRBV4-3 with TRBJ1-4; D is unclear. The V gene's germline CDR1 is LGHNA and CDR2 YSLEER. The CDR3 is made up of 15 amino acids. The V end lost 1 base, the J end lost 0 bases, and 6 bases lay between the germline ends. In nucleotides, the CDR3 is TGCGCCAGCAGCCAAGTTCTTGCAACTAATGAAAAACTGTTTTTT. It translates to CASSQVLATNEKLFF.

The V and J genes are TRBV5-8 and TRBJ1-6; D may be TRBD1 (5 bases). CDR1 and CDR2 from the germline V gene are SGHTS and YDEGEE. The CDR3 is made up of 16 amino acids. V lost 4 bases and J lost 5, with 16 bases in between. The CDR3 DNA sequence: TGTGCCAGCAGCCGGCGGGGCGCCTCGGATAATTCACCCCTCCACTTT. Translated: CASSRRGASDNSPLHF.

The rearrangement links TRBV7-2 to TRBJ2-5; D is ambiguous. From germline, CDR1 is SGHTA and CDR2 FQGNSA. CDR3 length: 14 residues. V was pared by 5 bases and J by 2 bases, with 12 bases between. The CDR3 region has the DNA TGTGCCAGCAGCCCACGTTTGTTACAAGAGACCCAGTACTTC. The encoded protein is CASSPRLLQETQYF.

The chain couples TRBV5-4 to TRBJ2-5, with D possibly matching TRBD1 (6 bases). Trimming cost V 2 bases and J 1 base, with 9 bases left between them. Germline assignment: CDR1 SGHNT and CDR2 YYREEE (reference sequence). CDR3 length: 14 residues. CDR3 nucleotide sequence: TGTGCCAGCAGCTTAGGACAGTTCCAAGAGACCCAGTACTTC. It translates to CASSLGQFQETQYF.

The CDR3 protein is CASSVRRGNEKLFF. The CDR3 DNA reads as TGTGCCAGCAGTGTAAGGAGAGGTAATGAAAAACTGTTTTTT. V usage is TRBV28 and J usage is TRBJ1-4, with D unresolved. The V end was cut by 5 bases, the J end by 4 bases, with 11 bases between. From germline, CDR1 is MDHEN and CDR2 SYDVKM. The CDR3 length is 14 residues.

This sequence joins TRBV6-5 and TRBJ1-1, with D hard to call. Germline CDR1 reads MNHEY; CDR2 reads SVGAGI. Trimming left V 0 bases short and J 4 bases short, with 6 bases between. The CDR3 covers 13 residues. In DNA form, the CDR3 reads TGTGCCAGCAGTTACTCCGCGGGCACTGAAGCTTTCTTT. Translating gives CASSYSAGTEAFF.

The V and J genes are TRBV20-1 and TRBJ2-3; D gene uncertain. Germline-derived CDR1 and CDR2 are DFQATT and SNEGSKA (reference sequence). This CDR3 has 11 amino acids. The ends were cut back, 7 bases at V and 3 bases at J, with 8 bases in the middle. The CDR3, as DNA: TGCAGTGATGCTGCGACAGATACGCAGTATTTT. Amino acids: CSDAATDTQYF.

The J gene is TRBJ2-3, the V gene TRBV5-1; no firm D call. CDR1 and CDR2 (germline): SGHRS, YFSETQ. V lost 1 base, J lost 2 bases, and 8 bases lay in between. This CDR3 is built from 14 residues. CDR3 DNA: TGCGCCAGCAGCTTGCGAGAGAACACAGATACGCAGTATTTT. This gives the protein CASSLRENTDTQYF.

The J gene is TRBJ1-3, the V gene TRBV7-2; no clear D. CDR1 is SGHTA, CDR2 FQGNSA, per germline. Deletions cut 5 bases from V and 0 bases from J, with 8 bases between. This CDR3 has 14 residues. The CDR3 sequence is CASSHLVSGNTIYF. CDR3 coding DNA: TGTGCCAGCAGCCACCTTGTCTCTGGAAACACCATATATTTT.

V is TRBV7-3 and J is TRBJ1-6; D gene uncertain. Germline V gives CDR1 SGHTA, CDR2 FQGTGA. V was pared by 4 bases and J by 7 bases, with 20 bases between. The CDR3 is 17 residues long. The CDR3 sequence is CASSYLLLLYLNSPLHF. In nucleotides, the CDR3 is TGTGCCAGCAGCTATTTGTTGCTTCTCTATCTCAATTCACCCCTCCACTTT.

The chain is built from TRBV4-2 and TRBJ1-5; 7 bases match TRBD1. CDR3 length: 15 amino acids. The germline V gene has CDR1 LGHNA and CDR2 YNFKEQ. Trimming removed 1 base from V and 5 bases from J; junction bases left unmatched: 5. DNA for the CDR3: TGTGCCAGCAGCCAAGGAGGGGGCGCGGATCAGCCCCAGCATTTT. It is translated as CASSQGGGADQPQHF.

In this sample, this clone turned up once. The CDR3 bases are TGTGCCTGGACCCGCCGCGCTAGCGGCTCCTACAATGAGCAGTTCTTC. Its translation: CAWTRRASGSYNEQFF. V gene TRBV30 combines with J gene TRBJ2-1; 7 positions match TRBD2. J lost 0 bases, V lost 4 bases, and 9 bases had no gene match. The CDR3 extends over 16 amino acids. Germline CDR1 GTSNPN, CDR2 SVGIG (reference sequence).

The CDR3 reads CASSRGTDPNQPQHF. For the CDR3, the DNA is TGTGCCAGCAGCCGAGGGACAGACCCAAATCAGCCCCAGCATTTT. J is TRBJ1-5 and V is TRBV11-3, with TRBD1 identical over 7 bases. CDR3 length: 15 amino acids. Trimming took 5 bases from V and 4 from J; bases not matched to a gene: 8. The germline gives CDR1 SGHNT, CDR2 YENEEA.

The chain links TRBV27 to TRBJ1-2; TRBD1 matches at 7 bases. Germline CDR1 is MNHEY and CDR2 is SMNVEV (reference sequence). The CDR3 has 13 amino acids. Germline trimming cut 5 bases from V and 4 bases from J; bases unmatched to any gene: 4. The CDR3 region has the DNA TGTGCCAGCAGTGACAGGGACAGCTATGGCTACACCTTC. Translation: CASSDRDSYGYTF.

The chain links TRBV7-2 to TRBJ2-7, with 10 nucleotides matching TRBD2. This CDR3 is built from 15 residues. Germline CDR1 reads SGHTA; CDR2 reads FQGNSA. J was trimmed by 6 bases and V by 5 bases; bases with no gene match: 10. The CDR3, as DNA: TGTGCCAGCAGCCCCATGGGGAGCGGGAGGGTCGAGCAGTACTTC. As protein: CASSPMGSGRVEQYF.

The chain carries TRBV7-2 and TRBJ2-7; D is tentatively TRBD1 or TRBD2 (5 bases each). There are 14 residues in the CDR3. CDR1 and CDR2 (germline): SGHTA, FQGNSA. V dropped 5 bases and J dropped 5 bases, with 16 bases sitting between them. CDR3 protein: CASSPPSKGHEQYF. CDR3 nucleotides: TGTGCCAGCAGCCCACCGAGTAAGGGACACGAGCAGTACTTC.

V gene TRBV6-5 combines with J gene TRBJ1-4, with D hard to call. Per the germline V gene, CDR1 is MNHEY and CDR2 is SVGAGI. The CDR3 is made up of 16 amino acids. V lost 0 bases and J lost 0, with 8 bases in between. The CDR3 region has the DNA TGTGCCAGCAGTTACTCAAATACCGCAACTAATGAAAAACTGTTTTTT. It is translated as CASSYSNTATNEKLFF.

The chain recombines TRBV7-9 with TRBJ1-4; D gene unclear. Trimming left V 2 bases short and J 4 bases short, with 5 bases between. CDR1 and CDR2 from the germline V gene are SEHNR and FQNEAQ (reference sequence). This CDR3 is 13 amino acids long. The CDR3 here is CASSLTGNEKLFF. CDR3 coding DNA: TGTGCCAGCAGCTTAACTGGTAATGAAAAACTGTTTTTT.

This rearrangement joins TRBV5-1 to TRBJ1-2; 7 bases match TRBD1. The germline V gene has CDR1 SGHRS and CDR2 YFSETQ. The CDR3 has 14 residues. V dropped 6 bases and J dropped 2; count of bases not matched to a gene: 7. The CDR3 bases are TGCGCCAGCAACCTTCAGACAGGGAACTATGGCTACACCTTC. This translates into CASNLQTGNYGYTF.

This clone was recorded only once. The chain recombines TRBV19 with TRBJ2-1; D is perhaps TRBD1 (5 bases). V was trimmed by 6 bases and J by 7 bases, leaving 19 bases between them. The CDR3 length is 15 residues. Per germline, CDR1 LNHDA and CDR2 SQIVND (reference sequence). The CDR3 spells CASRAWASKGNEQFF. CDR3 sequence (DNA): TGTGCCAGTAGGGCCTGGGCCTCAAAGGGGAATGAGCAGTTCTTC.

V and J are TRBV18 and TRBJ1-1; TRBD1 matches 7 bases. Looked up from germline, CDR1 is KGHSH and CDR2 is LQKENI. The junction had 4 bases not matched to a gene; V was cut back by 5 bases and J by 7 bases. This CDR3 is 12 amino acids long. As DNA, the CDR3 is TGTGCCAGCTCAACAGGGGTGCGTGAAGCTTTCTTT. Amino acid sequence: CASSTGVREAFF.

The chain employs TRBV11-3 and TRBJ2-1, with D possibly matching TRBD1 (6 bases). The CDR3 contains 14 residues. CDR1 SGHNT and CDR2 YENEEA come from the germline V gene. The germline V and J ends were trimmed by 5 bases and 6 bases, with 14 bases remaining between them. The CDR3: CASSPGTTGNEQFF. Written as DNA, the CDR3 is TGTGCCAGCAGCCCCGGGACAACGGGCAATGAGCAGTTCTTC.

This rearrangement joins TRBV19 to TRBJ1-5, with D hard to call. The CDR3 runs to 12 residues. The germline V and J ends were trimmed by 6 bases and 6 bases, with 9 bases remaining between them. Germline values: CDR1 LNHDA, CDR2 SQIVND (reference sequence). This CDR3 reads CASREVGQPQHF. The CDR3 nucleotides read TGTGCCAGTAGAGAAGTGGGTCAGCCCCAGCATTTT.